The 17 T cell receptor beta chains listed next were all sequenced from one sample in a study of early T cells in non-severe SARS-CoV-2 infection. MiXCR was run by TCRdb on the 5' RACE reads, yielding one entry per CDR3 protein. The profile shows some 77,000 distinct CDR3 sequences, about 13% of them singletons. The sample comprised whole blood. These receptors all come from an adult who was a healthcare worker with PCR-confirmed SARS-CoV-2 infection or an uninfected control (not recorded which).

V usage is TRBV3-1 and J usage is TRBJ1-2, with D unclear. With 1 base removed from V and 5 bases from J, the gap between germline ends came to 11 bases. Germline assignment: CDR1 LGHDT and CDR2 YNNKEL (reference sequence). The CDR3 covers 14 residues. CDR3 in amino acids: CASSQVGHLYGYTF. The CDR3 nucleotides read TGTGCCAGCAGCCAAGTTGGGCACTTATATGGCTACACCTTC.

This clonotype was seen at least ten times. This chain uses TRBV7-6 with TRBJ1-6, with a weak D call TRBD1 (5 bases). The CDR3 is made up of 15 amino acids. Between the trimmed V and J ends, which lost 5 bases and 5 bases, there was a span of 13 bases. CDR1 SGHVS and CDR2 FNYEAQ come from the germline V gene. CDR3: CASSPGTANNSPLHF. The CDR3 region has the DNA TGTGCCAGCAGCCCCGGGACGGCTAATAATTCACCCCTCCACTTT.

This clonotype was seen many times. The CDR3 DNA follows: TGTGCCAGCAGTTACTCCAAATCTGGACAGGGGGCCCAGCCCCAGCATTTT. Translated: CASSYSKSGQGAQPQHF. The chain couples TRBV6-5 to TRBJ1-5, with 11 bases aligning to TRBD1. CDR1 and CDR2 from the germline V gene are MNHEY and SVGAGI. V trimming: 0 bases; J trimming: 7 bases; junction bases outside the gene matches: 8. The CDR3 is 17 residues long.

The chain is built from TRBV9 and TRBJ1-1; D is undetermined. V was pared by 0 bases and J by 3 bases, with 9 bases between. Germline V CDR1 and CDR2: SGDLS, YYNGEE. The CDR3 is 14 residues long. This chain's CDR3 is CASSVGWEDTEAFF. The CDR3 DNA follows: TGTGCCAGCAGCGTAGGATGGGAGGACACTGAAGCTTTCTTT.

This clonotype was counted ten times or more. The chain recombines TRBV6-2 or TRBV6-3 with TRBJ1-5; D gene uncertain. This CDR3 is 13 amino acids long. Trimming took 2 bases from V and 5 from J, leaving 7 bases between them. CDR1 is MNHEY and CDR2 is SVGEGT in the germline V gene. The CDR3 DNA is TGTGCCAGCAGTTACAGGCAGGATCAGCCCCAGCATTTT. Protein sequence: CASSYRQDQPQHF.

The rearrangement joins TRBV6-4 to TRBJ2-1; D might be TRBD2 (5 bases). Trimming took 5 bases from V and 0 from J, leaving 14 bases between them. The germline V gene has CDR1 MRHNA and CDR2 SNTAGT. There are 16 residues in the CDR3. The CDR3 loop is CASSTAGGSSYNEQFF. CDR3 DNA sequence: TGTGCCAGCAGTACTGCTGGAGGCAGCTCCTACAATGAGCAGTTCTTC.

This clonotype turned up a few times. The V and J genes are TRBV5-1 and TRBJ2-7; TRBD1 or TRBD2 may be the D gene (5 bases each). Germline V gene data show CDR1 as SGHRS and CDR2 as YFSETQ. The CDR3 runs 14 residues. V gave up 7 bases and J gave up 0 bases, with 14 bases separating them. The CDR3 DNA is TGCGCCAGCTCGTTTGAGGGGACCTCCTACGAGCAGTACTTC. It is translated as CASSFEGTSYEQYF.

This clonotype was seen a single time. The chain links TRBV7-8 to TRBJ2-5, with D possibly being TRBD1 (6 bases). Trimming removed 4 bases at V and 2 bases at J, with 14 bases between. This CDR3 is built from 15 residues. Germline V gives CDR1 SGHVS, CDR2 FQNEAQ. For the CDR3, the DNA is TGTGCCAGCAGCTCCAGAGAGGACAGTCAAGAGACCCAGTACTTC. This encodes CASSSREDSQETQYF.

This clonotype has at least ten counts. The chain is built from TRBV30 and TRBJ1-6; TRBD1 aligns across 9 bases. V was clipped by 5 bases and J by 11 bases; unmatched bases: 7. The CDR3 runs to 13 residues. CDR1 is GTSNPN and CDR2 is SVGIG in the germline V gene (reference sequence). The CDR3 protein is CAWRGQGSAPLHF. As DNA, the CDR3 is TGTGCCTGGCGGGGACAGGGATCAGCACCCCTCCACTTT.

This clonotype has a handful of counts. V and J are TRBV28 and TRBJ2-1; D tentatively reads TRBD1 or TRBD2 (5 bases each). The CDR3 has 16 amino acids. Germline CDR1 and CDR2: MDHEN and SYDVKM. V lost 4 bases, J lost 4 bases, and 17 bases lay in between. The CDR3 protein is CASSSLSGRRYNEQFF. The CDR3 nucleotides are TGTGCCAGCAGTTCCCTTTCGGGGCGGAGGTACAATGAGCAGTTCTTC.

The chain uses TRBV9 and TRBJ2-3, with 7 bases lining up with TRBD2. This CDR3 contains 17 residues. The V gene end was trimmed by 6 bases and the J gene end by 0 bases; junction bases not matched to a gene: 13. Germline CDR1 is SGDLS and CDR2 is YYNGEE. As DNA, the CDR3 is TGTGCCAGCAACACCCCCACTAGCGTCGCTAGCACAGATACGCAGTATTTT. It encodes CASNTPTSVASTDTQYF.

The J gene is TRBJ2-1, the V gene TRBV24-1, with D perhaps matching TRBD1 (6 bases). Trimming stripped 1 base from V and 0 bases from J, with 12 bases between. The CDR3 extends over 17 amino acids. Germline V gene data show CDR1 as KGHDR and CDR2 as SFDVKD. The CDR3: CATSDFGTTGSYNEQFF. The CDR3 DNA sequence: TGTGCCACCAGTGATTTCGGGACGACAGGCTCCTACAATGAGCAGTTCTTC.

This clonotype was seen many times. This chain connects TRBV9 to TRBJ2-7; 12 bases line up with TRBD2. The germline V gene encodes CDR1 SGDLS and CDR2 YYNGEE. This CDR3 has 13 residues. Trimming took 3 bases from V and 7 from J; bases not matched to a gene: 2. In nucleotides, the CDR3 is TGTGCCAGCAGCGCAGGGACTAGCGGGGAGCAGTACTTC. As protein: CASSAGTSGEQYF.

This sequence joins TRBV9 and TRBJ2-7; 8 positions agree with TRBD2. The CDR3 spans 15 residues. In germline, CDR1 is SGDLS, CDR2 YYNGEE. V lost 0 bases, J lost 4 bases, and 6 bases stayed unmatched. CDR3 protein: CASSVAPAGAYEQYF. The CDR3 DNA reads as TGTGCCAGCAGCGTAGCGCCAGCGGGGGCGTACGAGCAGTACTTC.

CDR3: CASSQRGKNEAFF. CDR3 nucleotides: TGTGCCAGCAGCCAACGCGGGAAGAATGAAGCTTTCTTT. The genes are TRBV3-1 and TRBJ1-1; D gene ambiguous. Between the trimmed V and J ends, which lost 2 bases and 7 bases, there was a span of 11 bases. The CDR3 is 13 residues long. CDR1 LGHDT and CDR2 YNNKEL come from the germline V gene (reference sequence). Full variable domain (missing parts from reference TRBV3-1 and TRBJ1-1): DTAVSQTPKYLVTQMGNDKSIKCEQNLGHDTMYWYKQDSKKFLKIMFSYNNKELIINETVPNRFSPKSPDKAHLNLHINSLELGDSAVYFCASSQRGKNEAFFGQGTRLTVV.

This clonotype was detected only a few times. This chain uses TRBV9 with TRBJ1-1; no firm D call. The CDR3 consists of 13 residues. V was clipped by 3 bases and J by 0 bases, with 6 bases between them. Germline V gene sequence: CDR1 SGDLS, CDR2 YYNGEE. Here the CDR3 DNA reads TGTGCCAGCAGCGCCTTCTTGAACACTGAAGCTTTCTTT. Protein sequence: CASSAFLNTEAFF.

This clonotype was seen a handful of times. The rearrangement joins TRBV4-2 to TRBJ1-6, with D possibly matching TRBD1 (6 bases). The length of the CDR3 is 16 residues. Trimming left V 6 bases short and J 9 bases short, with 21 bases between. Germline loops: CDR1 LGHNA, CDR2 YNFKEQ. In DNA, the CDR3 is TGTGCCAGCAGTCCAGCCGGGGGCAGGGTGTCTTCACCCCTCCACTTT. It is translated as CASSPAGGRVSSPLHF.